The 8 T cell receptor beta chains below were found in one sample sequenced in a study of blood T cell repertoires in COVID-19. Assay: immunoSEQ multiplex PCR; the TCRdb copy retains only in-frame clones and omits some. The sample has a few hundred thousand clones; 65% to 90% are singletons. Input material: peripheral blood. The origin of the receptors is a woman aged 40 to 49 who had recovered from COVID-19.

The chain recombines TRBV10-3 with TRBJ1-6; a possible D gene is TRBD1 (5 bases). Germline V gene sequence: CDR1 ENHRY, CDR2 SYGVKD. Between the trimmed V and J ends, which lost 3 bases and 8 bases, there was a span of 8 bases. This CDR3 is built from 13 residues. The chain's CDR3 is CAISETGDSPLHF. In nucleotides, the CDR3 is TGTGCCATCAGTGAAACAGGTGATTCACCCCTCCACTTT.

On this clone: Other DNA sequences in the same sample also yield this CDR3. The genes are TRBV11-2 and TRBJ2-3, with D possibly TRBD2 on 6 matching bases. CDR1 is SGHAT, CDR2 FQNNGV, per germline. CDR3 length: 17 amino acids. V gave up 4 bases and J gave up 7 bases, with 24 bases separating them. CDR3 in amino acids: CASSSSLGGGARNTQYF. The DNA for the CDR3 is TGTGCCAGCAGCTCCTCCCTCGGCGGAGGGGCAAGGAATACGCAGTATTTT.

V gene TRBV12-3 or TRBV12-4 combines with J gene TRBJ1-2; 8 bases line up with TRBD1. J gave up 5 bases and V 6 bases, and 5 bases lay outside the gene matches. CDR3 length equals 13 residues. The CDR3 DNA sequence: TGTGCCAGCAGATCCCGGGACAGGTATGGCTACACCTTC. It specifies CASRSRDRYGYTF.

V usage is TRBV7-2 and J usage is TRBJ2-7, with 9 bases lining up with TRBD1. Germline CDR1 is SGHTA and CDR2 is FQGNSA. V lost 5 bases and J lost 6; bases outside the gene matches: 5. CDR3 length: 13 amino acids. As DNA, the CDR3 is TGTGCCAGCAGCCCGGACAGGGGCTCCGAGCAGTACTTC. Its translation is CASSPDRGSEQYF.

CDR3: CASSKGQSNEKLFF. Here the CDR3 DNA reads TGCGCCAGCAGCAAGGGACAGTCTAATGAAAAACTGTTTTTT. This chain joins TRBV5-1 and TRBJ1-4, with 7 bases fitting TRBD1. V was pared by 4 bases and J by 3 bases, with 3 bases of the junction left unmatched. Germline CDR1 SGHRS, CDR2 YFSETQ. CDR3 length: 14 amino acids.

The CDR3 loop reads CASRRELNQPQHF. CDR3 DNA sequence: TGTGCCAGTCGTCGGGAACTCAATCAGCCCCAGCATTTT. The chain links TRBV6-5 to TRBJ1-5; D gene uncertain. V was clipped by 9 bases and J by 3 bases, with 12 bases between them. Germline CDR1 and CDR2: MNHEY and SVGAGI. The CDR3 spans 13 residues.

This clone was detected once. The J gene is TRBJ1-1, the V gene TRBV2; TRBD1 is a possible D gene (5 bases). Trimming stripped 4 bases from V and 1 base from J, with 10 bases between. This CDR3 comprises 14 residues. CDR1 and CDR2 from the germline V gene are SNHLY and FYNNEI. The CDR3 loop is CASSGLTGNTEAFF. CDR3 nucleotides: TGTGCCAGCAGTGGACTTACAGGGAACACTGAAGCTTTCTTT.

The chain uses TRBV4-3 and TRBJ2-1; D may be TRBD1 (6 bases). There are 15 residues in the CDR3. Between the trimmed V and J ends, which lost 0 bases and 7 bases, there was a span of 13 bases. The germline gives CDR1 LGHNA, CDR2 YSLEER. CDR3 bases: TGCGCCAGCAGCCAAGATTCGGCAGGGGTAAATGAGCAGTTCTTC. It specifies CASSQDSAGVNEQFF.